Listed below are T cell receptor beta chains from one sample, sequenced in a study of T cells in Graves' hyperthyroidism and ophthalmopathy. One entry per CDR3 protein, called by TCRdb with MiXCR from the multiplex PCR reads. The sample lists a few hundred thousand distinct CDR3 sequences, around 13% occurring once. The specimen was blood. These receptors all stem from a woman aged 40 to 50 with Graves' ophthalmopathy. Each CDR3 is given with its conserved first and last residue.

v_call cdr3_aa
TRBV27 CASSSNFGMNTEAFF
TRBV4-1 CASSQDYGKGFADTQYF
TRBV5-1 CASSNLPRQGNSGNTIYF
TRBV6-1 CASSEGQYYGYTF
TRBV5-8 CASSLEGTQETQYF
TRBV6-5 CASSYPTGELFF
TRBV29-1 CSVYEGPANTGELFF
TRBV4-1 CASSQVGQGPYEQYF
TRBV27 CASSLEGQGASTEAFF
TRBV10-3 CAISELRDTEAFF
TRBV15 CATSRDPQTGGGYTF
TRBV7-6 CASSLRPAALNTEAFF
TRBV5-6 CASRSSGYTYNEQFF
TRBV18 CASSRSSYEQYF
TRBV2 CASSVGQGIGETQYF
TRBV12-3/TRBV12-4 CASSLSTGVISYEQYF
TRBV6-1 CASSEGTSPNYGYTF
TRBV6-1 CASTSTGYSYEQYF
TRBV20-1 CSARYRSNQPQHF
TRBV6-1 CASSKTSGGTNTGELFF
TRBV24-1 CATSDSTTTEQFF
TRBV3-1 CASSRTDYNSPLHF
TRBV5-1 CASRTGTSGVEGQETQYF
TRBV20-1 CSAREVGQETQYF
TRBV3-1 CASSQDAGANYGYTF
TRBV25-1 CASTNLVGGVQETQYF
TRBV27 CASSPRPYQPQHF
TRBV7-8 CASSFHPLAGGSYEQYF
TRBV6-1 CASSRSSGGQETQYF
TRBV7-2 CASSLDGVDYGYTF
TRBV12-3/TRBV12-4 CASSPSAEANEKLFF